The source of this T cell receptor beta chain is a study of PD-L1 blockade in urothelial cancer. Clones were sequenced by immunoSEQ multiplex PCR, and TCRdb holds only the in-frame ones, with some missing. The sample records 58,000 or so clones, about 86% being singletons. This CDR3 has 14 residues. The germline V and J ends were trimmed by 4 bases and 9 bases, with 20 bases remaining between them. Per germline, CDR1 SGHRS and CDR2 YFSETQ. This TCR was recovered from a man aged 45-60 years with urothelial cancer. This chain uses TRBV5-1 with TRBJ2-7; a weak D match, TRBD2 (5 bases). The sequenced sample was PBMCs, obtained around atezolizumab (anti-PD-L1) treatment. The CDR3 bases are TGCGCCAGCAGCCCCGGACTGAGAGGTGGTGGGCAGTACTTC. Amino acid sequence: CASSPGLRGGGQYF.